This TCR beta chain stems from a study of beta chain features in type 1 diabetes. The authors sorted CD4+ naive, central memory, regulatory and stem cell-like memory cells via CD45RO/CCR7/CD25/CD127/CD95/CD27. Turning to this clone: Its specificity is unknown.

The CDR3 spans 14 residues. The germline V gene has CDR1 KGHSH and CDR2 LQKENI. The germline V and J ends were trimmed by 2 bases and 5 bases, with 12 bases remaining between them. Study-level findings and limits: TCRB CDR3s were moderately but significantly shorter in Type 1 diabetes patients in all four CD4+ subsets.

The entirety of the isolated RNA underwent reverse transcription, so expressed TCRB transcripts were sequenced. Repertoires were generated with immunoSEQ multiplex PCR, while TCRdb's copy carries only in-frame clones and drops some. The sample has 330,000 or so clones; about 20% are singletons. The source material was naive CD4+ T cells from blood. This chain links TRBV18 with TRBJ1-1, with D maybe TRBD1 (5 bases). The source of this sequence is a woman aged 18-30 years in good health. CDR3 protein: CASSPLQGATEAFF. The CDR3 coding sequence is TGTGCCAGCTCACCATTGCAGGGTGCGACTGAAGCTTTCTTT.